One and the same sample provided the 29 T cell receptor beta chains below, sequenced in a study of cytomegalovirus exposure and HLA in healthy donors. PCR employed 60 Vbeta and 13 Jbeta primers. Repertoires were generated with immunoSEQ multiplex PCR, while TCRdb's copy carries only in-frame clones and drops some. Counted here are 90,000 to 100,000 clones, about 74% occurring once; the ten biggest clones make up about 1.7%. The specimen sequenced was PBMCs. The source is a male donor in good health and CMV-seronegative.

This clone came up a few times. The genes are TRBV29-1 and TRBJ1-1, with 8 bases fitting TRBD1. CDR1 SQVTM and CDR2 ANQGSEA come from the germline V gene. The CDR3 totals 11 residues. The ends lost 2 bases at V and 11 bases at J; junction bases unmatched: 4. The CDR3 region has the DNA TGCAGCGTTGAACAGGGGGCATGGGCTTTCTTT. It codes for CSVEQGAWAFF.

A remark on this clone: Other DNA sequences of this sample code for an identical CDR3. V and J are TRBV9 and TRBJ2-7; TRBD1 matches at 10 bases. This CDR3 comprises 14 residues. V was clipped by 5 bases and J by 2 bases; unmatched bases: 4. Per germline, CDR1 SGDLS and CDR2 YYNGEE. The CDR3: CASSPGQGAYEQYF. CDR3 sequence (DNA): TGTGCCAGCAGTCCTGGACAGGGGGCCTACGAGCAGTACTTC.

The V call is TRBV28, the J call TRBJ2-7, with 16 bases lining up with TRBD2. The CDR3 covers 15 residues. V shed 8 bases and J 6 bases; nucleotides not matched to a gene: 7. The germline gives CDR1 MDHEN, CDR2 SYDVKM. CDR3 in DNA: TGTGCCAGCTTGGGGACTAGCGGGAGGGCCAGCGAGCAGTACTTC. The encoded protein is CASLGTSGRASEQYF. The variable domain in full, with the rest retrieved from reference TRBV28 and TRBJ2-7, is DVKVTQSSRYLVKRTGEKVFLECVQDMDHENMFWYRQDPGLGLRLIYFSYDVKMKEKGDIPEGYSVSREKKERFSLILESASTNQTSMYLCASLGTSGRASEQYFGPGTRLTVT.

This chain connects TRBV14 to TRBJ1-1, with a tentative D call TRBD1 (5 bases). The V end was cut by 4 bases, the J end by 4 bases, with 13 bases between. Germline V CDR1 and CDR2: SGHDN, FVKESK. The CDR3 is made up of 14 amino acids. CDR3 DNA: TGTGCCAGCAGCCCAGTTTACGGGGGCACTGAAGCTTTCTTT. Protein: CASSPVYGGTEAFF.

The chain couples TRBV7-6 to TRBJ1-1; D uncertain. This CDR3 contains 13 residues. CDR1 is SGHVS and CDR2 is FNYEAQ in the germline V gene. The V gene lost 1 base and the J gene lost 6 bases, with 9 bases spanning the gap. This CDR3 is CASSLGGLSEAFF. DNA for the CDR3: TGTGCCAGCAGCTTAGGCGGACTCTCTGAAGCTTTCTTT.

V gene TRBV25-1 combines with J gene TRBJ1-2, with 7 bases that match TRBD1. The trim removed 4 bases at V and 4 bases at J, leaving 9 bases unmatched. The V gene's germline CDR1 is MGHDK and CDR2 SYGVNS. The CDR3 is 15 residues long. The chain's CDR3 is CASSGDREIFYGYTF. The CDR3, as DNA: TGTGCCAGCAGTGGAGACAGGGAGATCTTCTATGGCTACACCTTC.

The genes are TRBV27 and TRBJ2-5, with a possible D match to TRBD2 (6 bases). The CDR3 loop spans 15 amino acids. V was clipped by 3 bases and J by 2 bases, with 13 bases between them. Germline V CDR1 and CDR2: MNHEY, SMNVEV (reference sequence). The CDR3 is CASSLGSGPQETQYF. DNA for the CDR3: TGTGCCAGCAGTTTGGGTAGCGGTCCTCAAGAGACCCAGTACTTC.

The chain has TRBV28 and TRBJ2-3; 8 bases agree with TRBD2. The length of the CDR3 is 19 residues. Trimming cost V 2 bases and J 7 bases; bases outside gene matches: 20. The germline V gene has CDR1 MDHEN and CDR2 SYDVKM. The CDR3 region is CASSLRPVSGASHFYTQYF. DNA of the CDR3: TGTGCCAGCAGTTTAAGGCCAGTTAGCGGGGCCTCTCATTTCTATACGCAGTATTTT.

This clone was observed a single time. The chain links TRBV5-4 to TRBJ1-2; TRBD1 aligns across 11 bases. This CDR3 has 13 residues. Germline values: CDR1 SGHNT, CDR2 YYREEE (reference sequence). The J segment lost 6 bases and the V segment lost 4 bases, leaving 2 bases of the junction unmatched. The CDR3 loop is CASSPDRGHGYTF. The CDR3 DNA reads TGTGCCAGCAGCCCGGACAGGGGGCATGGCTACACCTTC.

This clone has just a few counts. This rearrangement joins TRBV2 to TRBJ1-1; D call uncertain. Trimming stripped 8 bases from V and 2 bases from J, with 12 bases between. The CDR3 is 13 amino acids. CDR1 SNHLY and CDR2 FYNNEI come from the germline V gene. DNA of the CDR3: TGTGCCAGCGGCGACGGAGGAAACACTGAAGCTTTCTTT. It is translated as CASGDGGNTEAFF. The whole variable domain, filled in from reference TRBV2 and TRBJ1-1, reads EPEVTQTPSHQVTQMGQEVILRCVPISNHLYFYWYRQILGQKVEFLVSFYNNEISEKSEIFDDQFSVERPDGSNFTLKIRSTKLEDSAMYFCASGDGGNTEAFFGQGTRLTVV.

This clone was detected only once. This chain uses TRBV30 with TRBJ1-1, with D perhaps matching TRBD1 (5 bases). This CDR3 is 13 amino acids long. V was trimmed by 3 bases and J by 0 bases, leaving 8 bases between them. Germline V gives CDR1 GTSNPN, CDR2 SVGIG (reference sequence). Here the CDR3 DNA reads TGTGCCTGGAGAGACAGATTGAACACTGAAGCTTTCTTT. Translated, it gives CAWRDRLNTEAFF.

The chain links TRBV19 to TRBJ1-2; perhaps TRBD1 as D (6 bases). V was clipped by 7 bases and J by 4 bases, with 31 bases between them. The V gene's germline CDR1 is LNHDA and CDR2 SQIVND (reference sequence). This CDR3 contains 19 residues. For the CDR3, the DNA is TGTGCCAGTAAGGGGATCACGCATACGGACAGTGACAAAAGCTATGGCTACACCTTC. Translating it yields CASKGITHTDSDKSYGYTF.

This chain links TRBV28 with TRBJ1-2; 7 nucleotides align to TRBD1. Germline assignment: CDR1 MDHEN and CDR2 SYDVKM. V gave up 2 bases and J gave up 7 bases; unmatched junction bases: 7. The CDR3 contains 14 residues. CDR3 coding DNA: TGTGCCAGCAGTTTACCAAGGGGGCTGGGTGGCTACACCTTC. Its translation: CASSLPRGLGGYTF.

Concerning this clone itself: Other DNA sequences from this sample encode an identical CDR3 as well. The chain couples TRBV10-3 to TRBJ1-1; D might be TRBD1 (5 bases). CDR1 and CDR2 (germline): ENHRY, SYGVKD. The CDR3 spans 13 residues. Trimming cost V 7 bases and J 1 base, with 10 bases left between them. CDR3 residues: CAIKEGRNTEAFF. In DNA, the CDR3 is TGTGCCATCAAGGAGGGGAGGAACACTGAAGCTTTCTTT.

About this clone: The same CDR3 arises from other DNA sequences in this sample as well. V and J are TRBV28 and TRBJ1-2; 8 positions agree with TRBD1. V was pared by 5 bases and J by 2 bases, with 4 bases of the junction left unmatched. The CDR3 length is 14 residues. Looked up from germline, CDR1 is MDHEN and CDR2 is SYDVKM. This chain's CDR3 is CASSLGQGNYGYTF. DNA of the CDR3: TGTGCCAGCAGTCTAGGACAGGGAAACTATGGCTACACCTTC.

This chain links TRBV10-3 with TRBJ2-1, with TRBD1 as a possible D gene (6 bases). The germline V gene encodes CDR1 ENHRY and CDR2 SYGVKD. The CDR3 loop spans 15 amino acids. V shed 6 bases and J shed 0 bases, with 12 bases lying between them. CDR3 residues: CAIRGQLGSYNEQFF. The CDR3 DNA is TGTGCCATCAGAGGACAGCTGGGCTCCTACAATGAGCAGTTCTTC.

The gene calls are TRBV7-2 and TRBJ2-5, with 11 bases matching TRBD2. Unmatched junction bases numbered 3, after V lost 5 bases and J lost 4 bases. CDR1 and CDR2 from the germline V gene are SGHTA and FQGNSA. This CDR3 is built from 14 residues. The CDR3 spells CASSVGLAVETQYF. The CDR3 nucleotides read TGTGCCAGCAGCGTGGGACTAGCGGTAGAGACCCAGTACTTC. The whole variable domain, remainder taken from reference TRBV7-2 and TRBJ2-5, is GAGVSQSPSNKVTEKGKDVELRCDPISGHTALYWYRQSLGQGLEFLIYFQGNSAPDKSGLPSDRFSAERTGGSVSTLTIQRTQQEDSAVYLCASSVGLAVETQYFGPGTRLLVL.

This clone was counted between two and nine times. The chain links TRBV30 to TRBJ1-2; TRBD1 aligns across 7 bases. The CDR3 extends over 15 amino acids. J was trimmed by 7 bases and V by 1 base; bases with no gene match: 12. Germline V gene lookup returns CDR1 GTSNPN and CDR2 SVGIG (reference sequence). The CDR3 reads CAWSAPGRPGGGYTF. CDR3 coding DNA: TGTGCCTGGAGTGCCCCGGGACGCCCAGGGGGTGGCTACACCTTC.

The chain joins TRBV13 to TRBJ2-7; D is undetermined. The V gene lost 0 bases and the J gene lost 6 bases, with 9 bases spanning the gap. The CDR3 length is 13 residues. Germline V gene lookup returns CDR1 PRHDT and CDR2 FYEKMQ (reference sequence). The CDR3, as DNA: TGTGCCAGCAGCTTAGGGCAGAGGCGCGAGCAGTACTTC. Encoded protein: CASSLGQRREQYF. Complete variable domain (other parts from reference TRBV13 and TRBJ2-7): AAGVIQSPRHLIKEKRETATLKCYPIPRHDTVYWYQQGPGQDPQFLISFYEKMQSDKGSIPDRFSAQQFSDYHSELNMSSLELGDSALYFCASSLGQRREQYFGPGTRLTVT.

V usage is TRBV5-4 and J usage is TRBJ1-4; no reliable D call. The germline V gene encodes CDR1 SGHNT and CDR2 YYREEE (reference sequence). The V gene lost 0 bases and the J gene lost 4 bases, with 4 bases spanning the gap. The length of the CDR3 is 13 residues. The CDR3 region is CASSLDYNEKLFF. Written as DNA, the CDR3 is TGTGCCAGCAGCTTGGACTATAATGAAAAACTGTTTTTT.

This clone was counted many times. This chain links TRBV2 with TRBJ1-3; 7 bases are shared with TRBD1. V was pared by 1 base and J by 0 bases, with 6 bases of the junction left unmatched. The CDR3 runs to 17 residues. Germline CDR1 and CDR2: SNHLY and FYNNEI. The chain's CDR3 is CASSEVGTVLSGNTIYF. The CDR3 coding sequence is TGTGCCAGCAGTGAAGTAGGGACAGTACTCTCTGGAAACACCATATATTTT.

V is TRBV15 and J is TRBJ2-1; D perhaps matches TRBD2 (5 bases). Trimming left V 1 base short and J 10 bases short, with 11 bases between. The CDR3 is 13 amino acids. Germline assignment: CDR1 LNHNV and CDR2 YYDKDF (reference sequence). The CDR3 DNA is TGTGCCACCAGCAGAGCTTTGGCTAGCGAGCAGTTCTTC. It encodes CATSRALASEQFF.

The V gene is TRBV28, the J gene TRBJ1-1, with 9 bases identical to TRBD1. The CDR3 totals 14 residues. Germline CDR1 reads MDHEN; CDR2 reads SYDVKM. Unmatched junction bases numbered 7, after V lost 5 bases and J lost 6 bases. In DNA, the CDR3 is TGTGCCAGCAGTACACAACAGGGGGCCGCTGAAGCTTTCTTT. The encoded protein is CASSTQQGAAEAFF. The variable domain in full, completed from reference TRBV28 and TRBJ1-1, reads DVKVTQSSRYLVKRTGEKVFLECVQDMDHENMFWYRQDPGLGLRLIYFSYDVKMKEKGDIPEGYSVSREKKERFSLILESASTNQTSMYLCASSTQQGAAEAFFGQGTRLTVV.

The gene calls are TRBV19 and TRBJ2-5; TRBD1 is a possible D gene (6 bases). Deletions cut 4 bases from V and 4 bases from J, with 16 bases between. Germline-derived CDR1 and CDR2 are LNHDA and SQIVND (reference sequence). The CDR3 contains 15 residues. The DNA of the CDR3 is TGTGCCAGTAGTACTGACGCCGGACAGAGAGAGACCCAGTACTTC. This translates into CASSTDAGQRETQYF.

This clone was seen just once. V gene TRBV6-5 combines with J gene TRBJ2-2, with D tentatively TRBD1 (6 bases). The CDR3 spans 13 residues. The germline CDR1 and CDR2 sequences are MNHEY and SVGAGI. With 6 bases removed from V and 5 bases from J, the gap between germline ends came to 10 bases. The CDR3 coding sequence is TGTGCCAGCAGGCAACAGGGTACCGGGGAGCTGTTTTTT. Encoded protein: CASRQQGTGELFF.

This chain uses TRBV5-1 with TRBJ2-1, with 11 bases matching TRBD2. V lost 0 bases, J lost 6 bases, and 5 bases stayed unmatched. The CDR3 loop spans 16 amino acids. Germline V lookup: CDR1 SGHRS, CDR2 YFSETQ. The CDR3 here is CASSLAGTSGLNEQFF. CDR3 bases: TGCGCCAGCAGCTTGGCCGGGACTAGCGGTCTCAATGAGCAGTTCTTC.

The chain recombines TRBV6-5 with TRBJ2-7, with 10 bases identical to TRBD2. The CDR3 has 16 residues. Germline assignment: CDR1 MNHEY and CDR2 SVGAGI. Unmatched junction bases numbered 2, after V lost 0 bases and J lost 0 bases. CDR3 sequence (DNA): TGTGCCAGCAGTTACTCGGTAGCGGGAGGCTCCTACGAGCAGTACTTC. Protein sequence: CASSYSVAGGSYEQYF.

This clone came up once. The rearrangement joins TRBV6-1 to TRBJ2-1, with 14 bases identical to TRBD2. The junction had 13 bases not matched to a gene; V was cut back by 3 bases and J by 12 bases. This CDR3 is 17 amino acids long. Germline V lookup: CDR1 MNHNS, CDR2 SASEGT. Here the CDR3 DNA reads TGTGCCAGCAGTGACCGGGGGCGACTAGCGGGGGGGCACGGGCAGTTCTTC. Residues: CASSDRGRLAGGHGQFF.

The chain couples TRBV10-3 to TRBJ2-1; 7 bases map to TRBD2. The germline CDR1 and CDR2 sequences are ENHRY and SYGVKD. V gave up 2 bases and J gave up 4 bases; unmatched junction bases: 2. CDR3 length equals 14 residues. CDR3: CAISERDYYNEQFF. CDR3 nucleotide sequence: TGTGCCATCAGTGAGCGGGACTATTACAATGAGCAGTTCTTC.